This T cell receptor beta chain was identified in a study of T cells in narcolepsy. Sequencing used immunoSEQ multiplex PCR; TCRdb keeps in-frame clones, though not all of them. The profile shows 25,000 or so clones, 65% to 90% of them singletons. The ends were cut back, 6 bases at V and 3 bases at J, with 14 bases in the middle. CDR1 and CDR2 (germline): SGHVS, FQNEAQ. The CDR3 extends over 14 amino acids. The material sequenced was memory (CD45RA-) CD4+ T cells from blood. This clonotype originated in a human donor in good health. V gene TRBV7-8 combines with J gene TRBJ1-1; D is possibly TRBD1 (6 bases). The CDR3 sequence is CASSDRNSDTEAFF. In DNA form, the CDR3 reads TGTGCCAGCAGTGACAGGAATTCAGACACTGAAGCTTTCTTT.